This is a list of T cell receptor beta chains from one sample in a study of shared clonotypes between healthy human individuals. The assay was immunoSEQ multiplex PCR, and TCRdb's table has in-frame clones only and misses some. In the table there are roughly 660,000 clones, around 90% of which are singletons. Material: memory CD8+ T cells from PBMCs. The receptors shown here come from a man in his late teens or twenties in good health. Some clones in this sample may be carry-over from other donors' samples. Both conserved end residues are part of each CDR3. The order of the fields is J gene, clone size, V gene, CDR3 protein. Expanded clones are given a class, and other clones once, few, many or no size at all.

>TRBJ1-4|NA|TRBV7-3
CASSLRDEKLFF
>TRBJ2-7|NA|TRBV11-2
CASSLAGPVSYEQYF
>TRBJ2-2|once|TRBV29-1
CSVEGVPLGEGDTGELFF
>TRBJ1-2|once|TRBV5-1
CASSFQGQDYGYTF
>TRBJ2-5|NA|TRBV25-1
CASSEWAGEETQYF
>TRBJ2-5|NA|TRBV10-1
CASSDRSAMQETQYF
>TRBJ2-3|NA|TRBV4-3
CASSPPLTDTQYF
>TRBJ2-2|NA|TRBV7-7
CASSFLAGTGELFF
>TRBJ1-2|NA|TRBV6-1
CASIQLGGYTF
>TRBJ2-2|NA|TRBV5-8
CASSFRLTLPSGELFF
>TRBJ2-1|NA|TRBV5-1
CASSLLTSGRNEQFF
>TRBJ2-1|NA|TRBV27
CASRPNSGTSGILHNEQFF
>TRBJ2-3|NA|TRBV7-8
CASNPGSYSTDTQYF
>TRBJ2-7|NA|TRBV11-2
CASTHYSGYEQYF
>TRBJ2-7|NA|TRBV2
CASSERTGTSGPRSSYEQYF
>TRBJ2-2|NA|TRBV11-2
CASSLVQPGGTGELFF
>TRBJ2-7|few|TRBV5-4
CASSFPPAYEQYF
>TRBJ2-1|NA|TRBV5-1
CASSCPGTGSCNEQFF
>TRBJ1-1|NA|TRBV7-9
CASSTRQGGGNTEAFF